This entry lists 21 T cell receptor beta chains sequenced from one sample in a study of cytomegalovirus exposure and HLA in healthy donors. PCR employed 60 Vbeta and 13 Jbeta primers. Only in-frame clones appear in the TCRdb table, and some are missing; sequencing was by immunoSEQ multiplex PCR. The sample holds about 130,000 clones, 65% to 70% seen once. Sequencing input: PBMCs. The receptors originated from a human donor in good health.

CDR3 in DNA: TGCGCCAGCAGCTTGGGCGCCAGGGGAGAAGGCTACACCTTC. Its translation: CASSLGARGEGYTF. The V gene is TRBV5-1, the J gene TRBJ1-2, with a possible D match to TRBD1 (6 bases). Germline-derived CDR1 and CDR2 are SGHRS and YFSETQ. This CDR3 is built from 14 residues. Deletions cut 0 bases from V and 8 bases from J, with 14 bases between.

The rearrangement links TRBV6-4 to TRBJ2-7; the match to TRBD2 covers 8 bases. Germline V lookup: CDR1 MRHNA, CDR2 SNTAGT. The CDR3 has 13 residues. The V segment lost 5 bases and the J segment 4 bases; nucleotides outside the gene matches: 4. CDR3: CASSTGGEYEQYF. The CDR3 nucleotides are TGTGCCAGCAGTACCGGGGGGGAATACGAGCAGTACTTC.

This clone came up a few times. The chain is built from TRBV9 and TRBJ2-1; TRBD2 aligns across 8 bases. Germline V lookup: CDR1 SGDLS, CDR2 YYNGEE. The CDR3 extends over 15 amino acids. With V trimmed by 4 bases and J by 3 bases, 6 bases remained unmatched. DNA for the CDR3: TGTGCCAGCAGCCCGTCTAGCGGGTTCTACAATGAGCAGTTCTTC. Protein sequence: CASSPSSGFYNEQFF.

This clone was observed a handful of times. The V gene is TRBV6-1, the J gene TRBJ2-7, with 7 nucleotides matching TRBD1. Germline V lookup: CDR1 MNHNS, CDR2 SASEGT. After removal of 7 bases from V and 2 bases from J, the junction contained 8 bases not matched to a gene. The CDR3 runs to 14 residues. In DNA form, the CDR3 reads TGTGCCAGCAATCCCCCGGGACAGACCTACGAGCAGTACTTC. As protein: CASNPPGQTYEQYF.

The chain couples TRBV9 to TRBJ2-2, with D perhaps TRBD1 (6 bases). V was shortened by 5 bases and J by 4 bases, with 12 bases between the two germline ends. The germline gives CDR1 SGDLS, CDR2 YYNGEE. CDR3 size: 14 residues. DNA for the CDR3: TGTGCCAGCAGTGGGGGCCGCGCCACCGGGGAGCTGTTTTTT. Translating it yields CASSGGRATGELFF.

The chain combines TRBV27 with TRBJ2-3; TRBD2 matches 7 bases. V gave up 5 bases and J gave up 5 bases; unmatched junction bases: 13. The CDR3 is 16 residues long. Per germline, CDR1 MNHEY and CDR2 SMNVEV (reference sequence). The CDR3 is CASSPNPRASGDTQYF. The CDR3 DNA reads as TGTGCCAGCAGTCCTAACCCCCGGGCTAGCGGAGATACGCAGTATTTT.

The V and J genes are TRBV27 and TRBJ2-7, with TRBD2 identical over 12 bases. This CDR3 spans 15 amino acids. The germline gives CDR1 MNHEY, CDR2 SMNVEV (reference sequence). Germline trimming cut 10 bases from V and 6 bases from J; bases unmatched to any gene: 13. The DNA of the CDR3 is TGTGCCACCCTACGGCCGGCTAGCGGGAGGGTCGAGCAGTACTTC. It codes for CATLRPASGRVEQYF.

The rearrangement links TRBV6-1 to TRBJ2-3; 9 nucleotides line up with TRBD2. The CDR3 runs to 15 residues. The germline V gene has CDR1 MNHNS and CDR2 SASEGT. V gave up 7 bases and J gave up 4 bases; unmatched junction bases: 9. CDR3 in amino acids: CASIGSGSDADTQYF. CDR3 bases: TGTGCCAGCATAGGTAGCGGGAGTGATGCAGATACGCAGTATTTT.

This clone showed up just a few times. This rearrangement joins TRBV9 to TRBJ2-3; 11 bases map to TRBD2. Trimming cost V 2 bases and J 3 bases; bases outside gene matches: 5. CDR1 and CDR2 (germline): SGDLS, YYNGEE. The CDR3 is 16 amino acids. The CDR3 protein is CASSVTSGRGTDTQYF. As DNA, the CDR3 is TGTGCCAGCAGCGTCACTAGCGGGAGAGGTACAGATACGCAGTATTTT.

The chain links TRBV5-1 to TRBJ2-3; 13 positions match TRBD2. J was trimmed by 1 base and V by 4 bases; bases with no gene match: 3. This CDR3 region has 16 residues. The germline CDR1 and CDR2 sequences are SGHRS and YFSETQ. The CDR3 here is CASSLGTSGGTDTQYF. The CDR3 DNA reads as TGCGCCAGCAGCCTAGGGACTAGCGGGGGCACAGATACGCAGTATTTT.

This chain connects TRBV5-1 to TRBJ2-1; D not certain. The CDR3 spans 16 residues. CDR1 SGHRS and CDR2 YFSETQ come from the germline V gene. V lost 1 base and J 0 bases, leaving 11 bases between the germline ends. The CDR3 is CASSLLWASSYNEQFF. In nucleotides, the CDR3 is TGCGCCAGCAGCTTGTTATGGGCGAGCTCCTACAATGAGCAGTTCTTC. The full variable domain, rest sourced from reference TRBV5-1 and TRBJ2-1, is KAGVTQTPRYLIKTRGQQVTLSCSPISGHRSVSWYQQTPGQGLQFLFEYFSETQRNKGNFPGRFSGRQFSNSRSEMNVSTLELGDSALYLCASSLLWASSYNEQFFGPGTRLTVL.

The CDR3 region has the DNA TGCGCCAGCAGCCTGGGACAGGACTACGAGCAGTACTTC. Its translation is CASSLGQDYEQYF. V and J are TRBV5-1 and TRBJ2-7; TRBD1 matches 8 bases. V lost 4 bases, J lost 3 bases, and 3 bases stayed unmatched. Germline values: CDR1 SGHRS, CDR2 YFSETQ. This CDR3 is built from 13 residues.

The chain joins TRBV6-6 to TRBJ2-7; D perhaps matches TRBD2 (6 bases). Trimming took off 6 bases at V and 0 bases at J, with 9 bases between the two ends. Germline lookup yields CDR1 MNHNY and CDR2 SVGAGI (reference sequence). This CDR3 is built from 13 residues. The DNA of the CDR3 is TGTGCCAGCAGGCAGGGAGGCTCCTACGAGCAGTACTTC. It encodes CASRQGGSYEQYF.

The chain carries TRBV15 and TRBJ2-3; D might be TRBD1 (6 bases). V was trimmed by 1 base and J by 2 bases, leaving 10 bases between them. The CDR3 is 15 residues long. Germline V gene sequence: CDR1 LNHNV, CDR2 YYDKDF (reference sequence). The CDR3 DNA reads as TGTGCCACCAGCAGAGGGCAGGGGAACACAGATACGCAGTATTTT. Protein product: CATSRGQGNTDTQYF.

This chain connects TRBV5-1 to TRBJ2-5; 8 nucleotides line up with TRBD1. V lost 4 bases to trimming and J lost 2 bases; unmatched junction nucleotides: 4. CDR1 and CDR2 from the germline V gene are SGHRS and YFSETQ. The CDR3 has 14 residues. CDR3 nucleotide sequence: TGCGCCAGCAGCGTCTGGACAGGGCAAGAGACCCAGTACTTC. Protein: CASSVWTGQETQYF.

The V gene is TRBV4-3, the J gene TRBJ1-2; D is undetermined. V dropped 1 base and J dropped 2 bases, with 5 bases sitting between them. CDR1 is LGHNA, CDR2 YSLEER, per germline. CDR3 length equals 13 residues. The CDR3 region is CASSQAGNYGYTF. CDR3 nucleotide sequence: TGCGCCAGCAGCCAAGCCGGGAACTATGGCTACACCTTC.

V and J are TRBV13 and TRBJ2-2; unclear D gene. CDR1 is PRHDT, CDR2 FYEKMQ, per germline (reference sequence). The length of the CDR3 is 15 residues. The V end lost 5 bases, the J end lost 1 base, and 11 bases lay between the germline ends. CDR3: CASSPIGGNTGELFF. The DNA for the CDR3 is TGTGCCAGCAGCCCCATCGGCGGGAACACCGGGGAGCTGTTTTTT.

The rearrangement links TRBV19 to TRBJ2-2; tentatively, D is TRBD1 (5 bases). With 5 bases removed from V and 6 bases from J, the gap between germline ends came to 19 bases. This CDR3 spans 16 amino acids. Germline values: CDR1 LNHDA, CDR2 SQIVND (reference sequence). Written as DNA, the CDR3 is TGTGCCAGTAGTCCCTCCGGCAGGGTCATGGCCGGGGAGCTGTTTTTT. It encodes CASSPSGRVMAGELFF.

The V call is TRBV15, the J call TRBJ1-4; 7 positions agree with TRBD1. Germline-derived CDR1 and CDR2 are LNHNV and YYDKDF (reference sequence). Unmatched junction bases numbered 12, after V lost 3 bases and J lost 5 bases. The CDR3 runs to 17 residues. The CDR3 loop is CATSSSMGTGANEKLFF. The CDR3 bases are TGTGCCACCAGCAGCTCCATGGGAACAGGGGCCAATGAAAAACTGTTTTTT. The whole variable domain, filled in from reference TRBV15 and TRBJ1-4, reads DAMVIQNPRYQVTQFGKPVTLSCSQTLNHNVMYWYQQKSSQAPKLLFHYYDKDFNNEADTPDNFQSRRPNTSFCFLDIRSPGLGDTAMYLCATSSSMGTGANEKLFFGSGTQLSVL.

This clone turned up a few times. The gene calls are TRBV7-2 and TRBJ2-7, with D perhaps TRBD1 (7 bases). V gave up 4 bases and J gave up 5 bases, with 12 bases separating them. The germline V gene has CDR1 SGHTA and CDR2 FQGNSA. This CDR3 region has 13 residues. The CDR3 is CASSWRGPNEQYF. Here the CDR3 DNA reads TGTGCCAGCAGCTGGAGGGGGCCCAACGAGCAGTACTTC. Using reference TRBV7-2 and TRBJ2-7 for the parts outside the CDR3, the full variable domain is GAGVSQSPSNKVTEKGKDVELRCDPISGHTALYWYRQSLGQGLEFLIYFQGNSAPDKSGLPSDRFSAERTGGSVSTLTIQRTQQEDSAVYLCASSWRGPNEQYFGPGTRLTVT.

This clone was seen only a few times. The V and J genes are TRBV5-4 and TRBJ1-2; 7 positions agree with TRBD1. The ends lost 4 bases at V and 4 bases at J; junction bases unmatched: 4. Germline assignment: CDR1 SGHNT and CDR2 YYREEE (reference sequence). This CDR3 comprises 13 residues. The CDR3 sequence: CASSTRDSYGYTF. CDR3 nucleotide sequence: TGTGCCAGCAGCACCCGGGACAGCTATGGCTACACCTTC.